In its sample, the clone carrying this T cell receptor beta chain was seen many times. Its antigen is not identified. The sequenced fragment ends 3 residues before the CDR3 boundary, so the rest is inferred from the germline J gene. Measured with immunoSEQ multiplex PCR; TCRdb has only the in-frame clones, and not every one. The sample shows tens of thousands of clones, none of them appearing just once. The sample is drawn from a study of T cell clonality in common variable immunodeficiency. Trimming took 6 bases from V and 2 from J, leaving 13 bases between them. Germline CDR1 ENHRY, CDR2 SYGVKD. This CDR3 contains 14 residues. Study observations and caveats: Compared with healthy controls, CVID subjects showed increased TCRbeta clonality, mostly in about a third. CVID patient heterogeneity limited repertoire-clinical complication correlations. The cause of increased CVID clonality remains unclear without subpopulation sequencing. Reportedly, TCR beta sequences from common variable immunodeficiency showed fewer deletions and N-nucleotide insertions.

The rearrangement joins TRBV10-3 to TRBJ1-2, with D perhaps TRBD1 (6 bases). Sequenced input: peripheral blood mononuclear cells. The source is a person aged 18 to 75 in good health. The sequenced part of the CDR3 DNA is TGTGCCATCAGGGGGGCAGGGACCAACTATGGC. Translating gives CAIRGAGTNYG. The whole CDR3 region reads CAIRGAGTNYGYTF.